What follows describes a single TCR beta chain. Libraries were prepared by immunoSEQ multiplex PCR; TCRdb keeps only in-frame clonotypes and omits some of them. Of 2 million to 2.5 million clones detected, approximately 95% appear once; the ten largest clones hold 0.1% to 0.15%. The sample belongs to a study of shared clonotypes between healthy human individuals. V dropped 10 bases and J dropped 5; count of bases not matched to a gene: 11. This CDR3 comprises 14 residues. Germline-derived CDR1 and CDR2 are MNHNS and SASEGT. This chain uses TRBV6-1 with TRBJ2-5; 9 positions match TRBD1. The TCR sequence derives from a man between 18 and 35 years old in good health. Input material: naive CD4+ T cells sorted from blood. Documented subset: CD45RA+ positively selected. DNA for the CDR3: TGTGCCACCCTCCGGGGACAGGGTTTGGAGACCCAGTACTTC. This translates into CATLRGQGLETQYF.